One TCR beta chain is described in this entry. Its antigen remains unidentified. The sample is drawn from a study of T cells in Graves' hyperthyroidism and ophthalmopathy. Findings of the study overall: Most clonotypes expanded in the thyroid (above 0.001) were also present in blood.

RNA transcripts yielded amplified TCR beta CDR3 regions. Researchers ran a first-round RT-PCR on the TCR CDR3 using the HTBI primer set. TCRdb passed the multiplex PCR reads through MiXCR, listing each CDR3 protein once. The table includes about 400,000 distinct CDR3 sequences, around 15% detected once. Exclusions: uncontrolled infection, other autoimmune disease, pregnancy, lactation. Used for diagnoses were clinical symptoms, serum thyroxine and TRAb, thyroid ultrasound and orbital computed tomography. The germline V gene has CDR1 MNHEY and CDR2 SVGEGT. V was clipped by 8 bases and J by 3 bases, with 8 bases between them. This CDR3 has 12 residues.

The source material was blood. The chain combines TRBV6-2 or TRBV6-3 with TRBJ1-5; D unclear. The source is a man between 50 and 59 years old with Graves' ophthalmopathy. CDR3 amino acids: CASDLANQPQHF. Here the CDR3 DNA reads TGTGCCAGCGACTTAGCCAATCAGCCCCAGCATTTT.